This T cell receptor (beta chain) was captured in a study of T-cell reconstitution after alpha-beta-depleted transplantation in children. Regarding the study as a whole: Hyperexpanded clones declined; after one year, newly produced T cells mostly supplied diversity. The origin of high day-60 TCRbeta diversity in some patients lay in surviving recipient T cells and thymic progenitors. Several hundred graft clones that had expanded were reportedly the source of alpha-beta T cells about two months after transplant.

This CDR3 is 15 amino acids long. Germline CDR1 and CDR2: SGHRS and YFSETQ. Trimming removed 0 bases at V and 3 bases at J, with 11 bases between. Unique molecular identifiers tagged the TCRbeta library. One entry per CDR3 protein, called by TCRdb with MiXCR from the PCR reads. The top ten clones hold roughly 27% of a sample with 350,000 to 500,000 distinct CDR3 sequences, 43% of them seen once. In the case of this clonotype: Its specificity is not known.

This specimen was PBMCs, taken before TCRalphabeta/CD19-depleted stem cell transplant. The chain carries TRBV5-1 and TRBJ2-3; a weak D match, TRBD2 (6 bases). The sequence came from a girl aged 2-10 years with aplastic anemia, due to receive a stem cell transplant. CDR3 DNA sequence: TGCGCCAGCAGCTTGGGACTAGTGAGGACAGATACGCAGTATTTT. Translation gives CASSLGLVRTDTQYF.